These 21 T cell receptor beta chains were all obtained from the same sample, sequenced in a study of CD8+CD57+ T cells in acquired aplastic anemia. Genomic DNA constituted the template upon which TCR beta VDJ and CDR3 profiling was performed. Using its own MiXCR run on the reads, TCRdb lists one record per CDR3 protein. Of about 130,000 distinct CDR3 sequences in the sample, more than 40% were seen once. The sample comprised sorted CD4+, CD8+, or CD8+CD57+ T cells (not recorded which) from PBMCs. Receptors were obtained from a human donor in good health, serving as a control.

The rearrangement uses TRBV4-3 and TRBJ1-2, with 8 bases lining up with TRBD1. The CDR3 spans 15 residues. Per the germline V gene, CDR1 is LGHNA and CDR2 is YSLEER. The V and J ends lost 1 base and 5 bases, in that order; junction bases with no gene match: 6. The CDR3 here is CASSQGAQGDYGYTF. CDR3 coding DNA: TGCGCCAGCAGCCAAGGGGCACAGGGGGATTATGGCTACACCTTC.

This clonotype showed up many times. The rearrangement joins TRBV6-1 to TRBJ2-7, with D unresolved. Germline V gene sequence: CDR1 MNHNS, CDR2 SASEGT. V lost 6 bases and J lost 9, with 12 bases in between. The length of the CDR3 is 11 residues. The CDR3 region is CASSPEKVQYF. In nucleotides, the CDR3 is TGTGCCAGCAGCCCAGAGAAAGTGCAGTACTTC.

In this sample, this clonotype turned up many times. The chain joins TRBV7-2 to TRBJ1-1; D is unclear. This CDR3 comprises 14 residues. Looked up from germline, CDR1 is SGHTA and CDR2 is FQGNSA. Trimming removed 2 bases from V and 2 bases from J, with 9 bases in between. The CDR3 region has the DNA TGTGCCAGCAGCTTAAGAGAGTTAAACACTGAAGCTTTCTTT. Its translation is CASSLRELNTEAFF.

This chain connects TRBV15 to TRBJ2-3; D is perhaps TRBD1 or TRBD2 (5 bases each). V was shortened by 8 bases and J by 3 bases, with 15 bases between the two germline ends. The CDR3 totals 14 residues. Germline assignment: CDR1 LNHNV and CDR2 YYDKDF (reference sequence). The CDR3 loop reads CATQRGQTTDTQYF. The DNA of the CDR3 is TGTGCCACCCAGAGGGGCCAGACTACAGATACGCAGTATTTT.

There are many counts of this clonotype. The CDR3 reads CASSPGITVYGYTF. CDR3 sequence (DNA): TGTGCCAGCAGCCCGGGTATTACCGTCTATGGCTACACCTTC. V is TRBV12-3 or TRBV12-4 and J is TRBJ1-2; D gene ambiguous. This CDR3 region has 14 residues. With 6 bases removed from V and 4 bases from J, the gap between germline ends came to 15 bases.

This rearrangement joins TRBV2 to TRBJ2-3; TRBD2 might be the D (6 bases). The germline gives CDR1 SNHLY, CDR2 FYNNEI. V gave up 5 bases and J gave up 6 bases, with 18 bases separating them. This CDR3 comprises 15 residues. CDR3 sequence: CASSSMEGLSDTQYF. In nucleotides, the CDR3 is TGTGCCAGCAGTAGCATGGAGGGATTATCGGATACGCAGTATTTT. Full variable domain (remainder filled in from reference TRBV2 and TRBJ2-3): EPEVTQTPSHQVTQMGQEVILRCVPISNHLYFYWYRQILGQKVEFLVSFYNNEISEKSEIFDDQFSVERPDGSNFTLKIRSTKLEDSAMYFCASSSMEGLSDTQYFGPGTRLTVL.

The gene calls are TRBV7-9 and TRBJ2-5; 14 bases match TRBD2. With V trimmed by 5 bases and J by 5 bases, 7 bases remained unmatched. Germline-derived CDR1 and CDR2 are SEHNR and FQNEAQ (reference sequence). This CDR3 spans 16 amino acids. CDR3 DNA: TGTGCCAGCAGCCCCAGGACTAGCGGGGGGCTGGAGACCCAGTACTTC. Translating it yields CASSPRTSGGLETQYF.

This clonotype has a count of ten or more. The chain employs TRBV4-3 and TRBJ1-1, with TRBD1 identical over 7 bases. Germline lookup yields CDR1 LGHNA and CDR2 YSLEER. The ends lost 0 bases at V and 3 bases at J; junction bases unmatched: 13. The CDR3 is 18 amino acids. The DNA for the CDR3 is TGCGCCAGCAGCCAAGATACGGGCCGGACAGGACCGTACACTGAAGCTTTCTTT. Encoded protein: CASSQDTGRTGPYTEAFF.

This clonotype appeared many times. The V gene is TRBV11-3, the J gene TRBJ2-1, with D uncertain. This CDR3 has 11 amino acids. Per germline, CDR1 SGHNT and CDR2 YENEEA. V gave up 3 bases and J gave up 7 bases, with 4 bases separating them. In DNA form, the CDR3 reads TGTGCCAGCAGCTTTTTGAATGAGCAGTTCTTC. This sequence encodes CASSFLNEQFF.

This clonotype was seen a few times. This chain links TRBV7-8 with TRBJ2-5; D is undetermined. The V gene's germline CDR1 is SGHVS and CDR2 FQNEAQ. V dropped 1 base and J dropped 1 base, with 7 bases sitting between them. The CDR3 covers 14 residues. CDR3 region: CASSLGASQETQYF. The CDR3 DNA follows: TGTGCCAGCAGCTTAGGTGCTAGCCAAGAGACCCAGTACTTC.

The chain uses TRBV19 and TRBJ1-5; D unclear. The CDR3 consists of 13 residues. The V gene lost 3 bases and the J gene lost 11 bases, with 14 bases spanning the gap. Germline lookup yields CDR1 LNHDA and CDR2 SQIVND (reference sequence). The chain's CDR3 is CASSMEGPLAQHF. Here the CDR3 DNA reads TGTGCCAGTAGTATGGAGGGCCCCCTGGCCCAGCATTTT.

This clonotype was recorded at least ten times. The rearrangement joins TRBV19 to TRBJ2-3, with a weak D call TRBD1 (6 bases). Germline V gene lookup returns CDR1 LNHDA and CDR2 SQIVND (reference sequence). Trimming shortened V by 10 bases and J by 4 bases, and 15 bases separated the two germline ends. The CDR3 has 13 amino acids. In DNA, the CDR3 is TGTGCCACCGGACAGAGAGATCCAGATACGCAGTATTTT. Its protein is CATGQRDPDTQYF.

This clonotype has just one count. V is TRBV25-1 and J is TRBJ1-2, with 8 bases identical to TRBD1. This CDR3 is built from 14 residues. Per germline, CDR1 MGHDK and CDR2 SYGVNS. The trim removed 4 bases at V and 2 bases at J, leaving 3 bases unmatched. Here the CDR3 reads CASSATGVNYGYTF. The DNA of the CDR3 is TGTGCCAGCAGTGCGACAGGGGTCAACTATGGCTACACCTTC.

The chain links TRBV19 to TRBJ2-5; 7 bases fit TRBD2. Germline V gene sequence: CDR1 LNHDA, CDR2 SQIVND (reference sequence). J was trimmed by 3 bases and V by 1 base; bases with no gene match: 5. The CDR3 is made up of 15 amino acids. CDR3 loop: CASSIGLSGEETQYF. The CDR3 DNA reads TGTGCCAGTAGTATAGGACTCAGCGGGGAAGAGACCCAGTACTTC.

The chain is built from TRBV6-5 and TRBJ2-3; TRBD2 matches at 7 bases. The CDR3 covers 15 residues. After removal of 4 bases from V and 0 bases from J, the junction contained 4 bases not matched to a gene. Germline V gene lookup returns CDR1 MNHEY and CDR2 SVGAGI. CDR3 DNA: TGTGCCAGCAGTTGGCAGCGGGGAAGCACAGATACGCAGTATTTT. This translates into CASSWQRGSTDTQYF.

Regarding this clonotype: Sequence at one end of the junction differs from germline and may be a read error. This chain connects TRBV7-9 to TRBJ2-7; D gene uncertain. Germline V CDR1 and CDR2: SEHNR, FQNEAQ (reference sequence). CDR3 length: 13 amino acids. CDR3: CASSRLMAYEQYF. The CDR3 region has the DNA TGCGCCAGCAGCCGACTCATGGCCTACGAGCAGTACTTC.

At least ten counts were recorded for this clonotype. CDR3: CASSRKRVGNREELFF. DNA for the CDR3: TGTGCCAGCAGCCGAAAGCGGGTCGGGAACCGTGAGGAGCTGTTTTTT. The rearrangement links TRBV11-2 to TRBJ2-2; the D gene is possibly TRBD2 (6 bases). The CDR3 sequence is 16 residues long. CDR1 is SGHAT and CDR2 is FQNNGV in the germline V gene. V lost 5 bases to trimming and J lost 10 bases, with 23 bases between them.

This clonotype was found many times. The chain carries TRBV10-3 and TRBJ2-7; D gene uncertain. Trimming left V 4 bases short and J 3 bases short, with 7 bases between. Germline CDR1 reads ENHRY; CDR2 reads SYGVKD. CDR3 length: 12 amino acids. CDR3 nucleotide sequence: TGTGCCATCAGTGCAGGAAACTACGAGCAGTACTTC. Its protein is CAISAGNYEQYF.

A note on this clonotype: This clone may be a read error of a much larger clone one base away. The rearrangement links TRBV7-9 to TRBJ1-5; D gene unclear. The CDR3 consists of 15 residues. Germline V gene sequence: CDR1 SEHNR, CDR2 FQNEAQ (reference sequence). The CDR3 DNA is TGTGCCAGCAGCTTATTTCGCGGAGTCAATCAGCCCCAGCGTTTT. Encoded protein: CASSLFRGVNQPQRF.

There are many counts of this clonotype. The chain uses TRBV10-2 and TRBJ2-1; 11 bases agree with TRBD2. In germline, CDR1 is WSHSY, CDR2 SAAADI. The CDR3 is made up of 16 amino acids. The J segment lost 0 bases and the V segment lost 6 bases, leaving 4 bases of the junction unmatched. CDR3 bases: TGCGCCAGCAGAATTAGCGGGGGGGACTCCTACAATGAGCAGTTCTTC. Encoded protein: CASRISGGDSYNEQFF.

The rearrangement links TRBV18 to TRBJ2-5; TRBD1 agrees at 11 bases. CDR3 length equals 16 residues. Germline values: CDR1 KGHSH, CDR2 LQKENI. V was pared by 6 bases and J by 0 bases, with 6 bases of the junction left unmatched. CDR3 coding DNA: TGTGCCAGCTCGACCATGGGACAGGGGGACCAAGAGACCCAGTACTTC. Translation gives CASSTMGQGDQETQYF.